This T cell receptor (beta chain) was obtained from a study of identical twins. Using its own MiXCR run on the 5' RACE reads, TCRdb lists one record per CDR3 protein. The repertoire holds over 600,000 distinct CDR3 sequences, with 21% as singletons. Trimming removed 6 bases from V and 5 bases from J; junction bases left unmatched: 12. This CDR3 is built from 15 residues. Germline-derived CDR1 and CDR2 are MNHEY and SMNVEV (reference sequence). These data were also filed under a second study, of T cells expressing NK-cell markers. This second study says: In more than 5 donors, dominant CD3+CD56+NKG2C+ clones formed roughly 1.0-7.5% of CD8+ cells.

This clonotype was obtained from a woman younger than 30 in good health. The chain carries TRBV27 and TRBJ2-5, with TRBD1 identical over 7 bases. The specimen was PBMCs. The CDR3 DNA follows: TGTGCCAGCAGCCCTCTCCCGACAGGGTGGGAGACCCAGTACTTC. Its protein product is CASSPLPTGWETQYF.